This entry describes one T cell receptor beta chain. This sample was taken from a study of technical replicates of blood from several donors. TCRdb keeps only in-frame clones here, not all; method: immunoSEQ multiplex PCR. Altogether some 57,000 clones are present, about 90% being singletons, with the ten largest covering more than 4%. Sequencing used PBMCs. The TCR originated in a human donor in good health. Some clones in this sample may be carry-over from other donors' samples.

In DNA, the CDR3 is TGCGCCAGCAGCTTACCCCCCATGGCGCCGGGAAGTTACAATGAGCAGTTCTTC. It translates to CASSLPPMAPGSYNEQFF. The chain links TRBV5-1 to TRBJ2-1, with a weak D call TRBD2 (5 bases). The V end was cut by 2 bases, the J end by 4 bases, with 22 bases between. Germline CDR1 and CDR2: SGHRS and YFSETQ. There are 18 residues in the CDR3.